This T cell receptor beta chain comes out of a study of blood T cell repertoires in COVID-19. Profiling relied on immunoSEQ multiplex PCR, and the TCRdb table lists in-frame clones only, not all of them. The sample includes a few hundred thousand clones, about 85% of them seen just once. This receptor was obtained from a middle-aged man with acute or convalescent COVID-19. What was sequenced was peripheral blood.

Written as DNA, the CDR3 is TGTGCTAGTGGTCCCAACTTCTACGAGCAGTACTTC. Its protein product is CASGPNFYEQYF. The rearrangement joins TRBV12-5 to TRBJ2-7, with unresolved D. The CDR3 has 12 residues. V was shortened by 5 bases and J by 3 bases, with 8 bases between the two germline ends. The germline V gene encodes CDR1 LGHNT and CDR2 FRNRAP.